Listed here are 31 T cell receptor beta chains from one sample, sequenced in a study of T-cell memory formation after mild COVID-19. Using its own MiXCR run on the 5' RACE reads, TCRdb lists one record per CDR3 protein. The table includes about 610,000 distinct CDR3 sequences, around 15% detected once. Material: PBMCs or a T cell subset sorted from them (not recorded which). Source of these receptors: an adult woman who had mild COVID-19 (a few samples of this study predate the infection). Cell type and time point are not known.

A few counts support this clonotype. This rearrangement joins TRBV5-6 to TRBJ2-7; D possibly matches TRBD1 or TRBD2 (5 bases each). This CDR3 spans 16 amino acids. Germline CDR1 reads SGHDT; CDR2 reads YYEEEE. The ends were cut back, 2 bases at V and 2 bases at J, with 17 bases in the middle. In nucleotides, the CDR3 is TGTGCCAGCAGCTTACGTTCTGGGACCGCGACCTACGAGCAGTACTTC. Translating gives CASSLRSGTATYEQYF.

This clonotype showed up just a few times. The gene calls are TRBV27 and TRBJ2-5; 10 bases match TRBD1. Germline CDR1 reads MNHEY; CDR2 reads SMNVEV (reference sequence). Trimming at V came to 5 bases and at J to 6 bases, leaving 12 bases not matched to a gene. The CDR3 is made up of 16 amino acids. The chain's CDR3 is CASSPDRDRGTKTQYF. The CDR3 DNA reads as TGTGCCAGCAGTCCTGACCGGGACAGGGGAACAAAGACCCAGTACTTC.

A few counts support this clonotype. The DNA for the CDR3 is TGCAGTGCTAGAGCGGGTGAGGCCTACGAGCAGTACTTC. It encodes CSARAGEAYEQYF. The V call is TRBV20-1, the J call TRBJ2-7; D call uncertain. V lost 1 base, J lost 2 bases, and 9 bases lay in between. CDR1 and CDR2 from the germline V gene are DFQATT and SNEGSKA (reference sequence). The CDR3 loop spans 13 amino acids.

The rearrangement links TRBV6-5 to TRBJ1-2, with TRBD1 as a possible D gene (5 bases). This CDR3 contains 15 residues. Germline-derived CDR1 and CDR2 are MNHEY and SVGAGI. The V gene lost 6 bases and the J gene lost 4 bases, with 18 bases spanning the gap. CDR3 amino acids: CASSINPWGGYGYTF. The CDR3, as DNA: TGTGCCAGCAGCATTAACCCCTGGGGGGGCTATGGCTACACCTTC.

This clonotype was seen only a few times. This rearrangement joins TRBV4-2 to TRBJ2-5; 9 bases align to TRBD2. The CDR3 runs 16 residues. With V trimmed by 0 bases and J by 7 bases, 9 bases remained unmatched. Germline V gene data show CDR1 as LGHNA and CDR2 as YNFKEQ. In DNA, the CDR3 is TGTGCCAGCAGCCAAGAGGTAGCGGGAGTTAAAGGGACCCAGTACTTC. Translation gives CASSQEVAGVKGTQYF.

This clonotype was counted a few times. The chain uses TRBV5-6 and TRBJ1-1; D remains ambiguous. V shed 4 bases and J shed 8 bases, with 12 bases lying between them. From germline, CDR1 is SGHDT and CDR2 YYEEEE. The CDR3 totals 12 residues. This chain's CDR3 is CASSQPTLEAFF. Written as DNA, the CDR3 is TGTGCCAGCAGCCAACCGACGTTAGAAGCTTTCTTT.

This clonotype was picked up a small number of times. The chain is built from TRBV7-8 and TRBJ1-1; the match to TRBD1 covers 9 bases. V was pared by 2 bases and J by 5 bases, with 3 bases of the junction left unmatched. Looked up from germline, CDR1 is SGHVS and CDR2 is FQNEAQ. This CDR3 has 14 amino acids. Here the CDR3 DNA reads TGTGCCAGCAGCTTAAACAGGGGGCGTACTGAAGCTTTCTTT. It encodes CASSLNRGRTEAFF.

CDR3 amino acids: CASSAGLAGGLETQYF. Here the CDR3 DNA reads TGCGCCAGCAGCGCGGGACTAGCGGGGGGGCTGGAGACCCAGTACTTC. The gene calls are TRBV5-1 and TRBJ2-5; 16 nucleotides match TRBD2. V shed 4 bases, J shed 5 bases, and the junction held 5 bases outside the gene matches. The CDR3 has 16 amino acids. From germline, CDR1 is SGHRS and CDR2 YFSETQ.

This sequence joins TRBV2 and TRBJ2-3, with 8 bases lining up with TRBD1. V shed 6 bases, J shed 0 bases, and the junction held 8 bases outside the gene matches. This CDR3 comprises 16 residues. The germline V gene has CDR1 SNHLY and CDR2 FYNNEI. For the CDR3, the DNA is TGTGCCAGCAGCGAGAGCCGGGACAGGAGCACAGATACGCAGTATTTT. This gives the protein CASSESRDRSTDTQYF.

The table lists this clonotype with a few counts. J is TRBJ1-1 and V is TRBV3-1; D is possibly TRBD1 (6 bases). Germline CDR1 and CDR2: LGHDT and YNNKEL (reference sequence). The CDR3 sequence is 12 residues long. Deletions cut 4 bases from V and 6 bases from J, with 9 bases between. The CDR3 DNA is TGTGCCAGCAGCCGGGGGGCCGCTGAAGCTTTCTTT. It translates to CASSRGAAEAFF. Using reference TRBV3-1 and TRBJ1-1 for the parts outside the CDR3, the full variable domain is DTAVSQTPKYLVTQMGNDKSIKCEQNLGHDTMYWYKQDSKKFLKIMFSYNNKELIINETVPNRFSPKSPDKAHLNLHINSLELGDSAVYFCASSRGAAEAFFGQGTRLTVV.

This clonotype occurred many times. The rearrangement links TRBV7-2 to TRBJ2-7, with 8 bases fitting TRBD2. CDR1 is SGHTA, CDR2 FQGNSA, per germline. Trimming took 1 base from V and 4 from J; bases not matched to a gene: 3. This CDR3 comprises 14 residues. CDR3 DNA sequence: TGTGCCAGCAGCTTAGGGTTAGCGGGATACGAGCAGTACTTC. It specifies CASSLGLAGYEQYF.

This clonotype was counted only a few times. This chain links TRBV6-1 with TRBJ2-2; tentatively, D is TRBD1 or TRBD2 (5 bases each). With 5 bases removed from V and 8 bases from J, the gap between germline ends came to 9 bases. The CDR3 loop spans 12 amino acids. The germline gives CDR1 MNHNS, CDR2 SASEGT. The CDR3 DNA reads TGTGCCAGCAGTAGGGGACGGGGGGAGCTGTTTTTT. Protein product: CASSRGRGELFF.

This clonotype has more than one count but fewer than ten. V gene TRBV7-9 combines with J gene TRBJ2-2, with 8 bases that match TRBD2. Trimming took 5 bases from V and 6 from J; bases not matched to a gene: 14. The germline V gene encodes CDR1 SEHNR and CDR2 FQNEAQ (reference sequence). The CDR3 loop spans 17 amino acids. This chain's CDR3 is CASSDGTSEWFSGELFF. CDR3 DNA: TGTGCCAGCAGCGACGGGACTAGTGAGTGGTTTTCCGGGGAGCTGTTTTTT.

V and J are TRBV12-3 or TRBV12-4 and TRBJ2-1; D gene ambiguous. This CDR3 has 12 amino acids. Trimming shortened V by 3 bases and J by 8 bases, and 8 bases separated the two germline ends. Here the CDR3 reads CASSFSGYEQFF. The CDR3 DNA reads TGTGCCAGCAGTTTCTCAGGTTATGAGCAGTTCTTC.

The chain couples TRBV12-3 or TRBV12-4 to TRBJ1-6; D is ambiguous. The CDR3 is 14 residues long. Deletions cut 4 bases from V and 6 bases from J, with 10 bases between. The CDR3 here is CASSYETANSPLHF. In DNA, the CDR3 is TGTGCCAGCAGTTATGAGACGGCTAATTCACCCCTCCACTTT.

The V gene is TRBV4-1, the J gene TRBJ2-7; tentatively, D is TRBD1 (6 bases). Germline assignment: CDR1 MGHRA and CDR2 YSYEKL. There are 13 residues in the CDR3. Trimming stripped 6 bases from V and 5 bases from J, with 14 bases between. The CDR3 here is CASRATGKDEQYF. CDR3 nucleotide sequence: TGCGCCAGCAGGGCTACAGGGAAGGACGAGCAGTACTTC.

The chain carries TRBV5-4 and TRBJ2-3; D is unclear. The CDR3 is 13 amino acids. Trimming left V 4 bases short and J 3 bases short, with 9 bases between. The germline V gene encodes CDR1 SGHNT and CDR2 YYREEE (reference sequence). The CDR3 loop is CASSLTITDTQYF. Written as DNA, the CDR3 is TGTGCCAGCAGCCTGACCATTACAGATACGCAGTATTTT. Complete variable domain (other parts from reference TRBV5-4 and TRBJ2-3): ETGVTQSPTHLIKTRGQQVTLRCSSQSGHNTVSWYQQALGQGPQFIFQYYREEENGRGNFPPRFSGLQFPNYSSELNVNALELDDSALYLCASSLTITDTQYFGPGTRLTVL.

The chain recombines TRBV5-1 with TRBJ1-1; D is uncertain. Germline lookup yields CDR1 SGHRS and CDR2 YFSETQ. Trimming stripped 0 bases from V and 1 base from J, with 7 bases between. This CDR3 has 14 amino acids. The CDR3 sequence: CASSLELGNTEAFF. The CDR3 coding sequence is TGCGCCAGCAGCTTGGAATTAGGGAACACTGAAGCTTTCTTT.

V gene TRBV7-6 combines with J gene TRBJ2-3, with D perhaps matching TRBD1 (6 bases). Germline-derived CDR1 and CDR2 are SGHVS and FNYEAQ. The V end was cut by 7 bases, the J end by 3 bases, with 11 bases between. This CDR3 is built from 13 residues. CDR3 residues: CASNQGGTDTQYF. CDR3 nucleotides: TGTGCCAGCAACCAAGGGGGAACAGATACGCAGTATTTT.

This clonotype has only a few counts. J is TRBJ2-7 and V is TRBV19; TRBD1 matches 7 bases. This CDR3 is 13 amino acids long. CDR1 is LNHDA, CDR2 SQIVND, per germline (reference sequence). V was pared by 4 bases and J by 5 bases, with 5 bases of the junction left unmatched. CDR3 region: CASSNTGVDEQYF. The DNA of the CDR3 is TGTGCCAGTAGTAATACAGGGGTCGACGAGCAGTACTTC.

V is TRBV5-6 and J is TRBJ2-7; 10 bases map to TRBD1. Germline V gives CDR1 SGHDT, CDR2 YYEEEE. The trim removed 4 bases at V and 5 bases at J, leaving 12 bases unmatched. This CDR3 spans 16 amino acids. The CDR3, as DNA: TGTGCCAGCAGCCATGGGAGAGGGACAGGGGCGGACGAGCAGTACTTC. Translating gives CASSHGRGTGADEQYF.

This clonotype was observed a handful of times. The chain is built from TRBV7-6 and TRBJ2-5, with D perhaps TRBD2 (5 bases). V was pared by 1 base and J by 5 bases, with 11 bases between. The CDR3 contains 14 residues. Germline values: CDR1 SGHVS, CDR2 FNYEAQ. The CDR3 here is CASSLEAGGETQYF. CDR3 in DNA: TGTGCCAGCAGCTTAGAAGCAGGAGGCGAGACCCAGTACTTC.

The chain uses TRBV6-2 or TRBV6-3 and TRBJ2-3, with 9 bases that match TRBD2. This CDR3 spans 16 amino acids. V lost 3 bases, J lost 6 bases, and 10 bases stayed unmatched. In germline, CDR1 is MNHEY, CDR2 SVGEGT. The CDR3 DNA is TGTGCCAGCAGTTATAATCCGCGGGAGGGCAGCGATACGCAGTATTTT. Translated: CASSYNPREGSDTQYF.

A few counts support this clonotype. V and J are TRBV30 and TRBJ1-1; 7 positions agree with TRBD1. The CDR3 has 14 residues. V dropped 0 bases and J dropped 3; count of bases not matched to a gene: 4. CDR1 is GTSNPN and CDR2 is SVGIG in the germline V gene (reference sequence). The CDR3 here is CAWSVGGVDTEAFF. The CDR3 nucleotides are TGTGCCTGGAGTGTAGGGGGCGTCGACACTGAAGCTTTCTTT. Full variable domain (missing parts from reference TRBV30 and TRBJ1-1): SQTIHQWPATLVQPVGSPLSLECTVEGTSNPNLYWYRQAAGRGLQLLFYSVGIGQISSEVPQNLSASRPQDRQFILSSKKLLLSDSGFYLCAWSVGGVDTEAFFGQGTRLTVV.

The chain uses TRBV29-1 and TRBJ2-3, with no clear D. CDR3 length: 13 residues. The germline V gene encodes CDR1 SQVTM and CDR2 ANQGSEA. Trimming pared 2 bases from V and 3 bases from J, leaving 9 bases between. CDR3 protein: CSVERWPTDTQYF. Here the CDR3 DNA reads TGCAGCGTTGAACGATGGCCTACAGATACGCAGTATTTT.

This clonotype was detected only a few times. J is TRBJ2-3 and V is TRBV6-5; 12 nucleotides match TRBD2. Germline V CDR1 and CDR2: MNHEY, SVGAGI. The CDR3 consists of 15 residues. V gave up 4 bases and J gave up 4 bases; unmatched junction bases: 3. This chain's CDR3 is CASSSLAGGPDTQYF. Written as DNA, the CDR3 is TGTGCCAGCAGTTCTCTAGCGGGAGGGCCAGATACGCAGTATTTT.

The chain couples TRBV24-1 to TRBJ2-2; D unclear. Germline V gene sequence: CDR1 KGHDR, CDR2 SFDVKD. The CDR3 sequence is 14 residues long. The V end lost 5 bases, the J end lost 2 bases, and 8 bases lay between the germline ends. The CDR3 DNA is TGTGCCACCAGTGCGACCGGAAACACCGGGGAGCTGTTTTTT. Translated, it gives CATSATGNTGELFF.

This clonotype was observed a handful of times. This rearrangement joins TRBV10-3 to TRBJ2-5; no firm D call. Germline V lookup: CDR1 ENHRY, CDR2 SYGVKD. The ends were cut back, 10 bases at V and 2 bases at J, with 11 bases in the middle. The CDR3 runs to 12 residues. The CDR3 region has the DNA TGTGCCAGAACTACCGGACAAGAGACCCAGTACTTC. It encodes CARTTGQETQYF.

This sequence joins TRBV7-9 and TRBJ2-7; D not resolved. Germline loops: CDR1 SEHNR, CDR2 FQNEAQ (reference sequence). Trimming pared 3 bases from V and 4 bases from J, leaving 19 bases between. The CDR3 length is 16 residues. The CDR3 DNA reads TGTGCCAGCAGCTTGTCCCCTGACTGGGTGGAATACGAGCAGTACTTC. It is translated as CASSLSPDWVEYEQYF.

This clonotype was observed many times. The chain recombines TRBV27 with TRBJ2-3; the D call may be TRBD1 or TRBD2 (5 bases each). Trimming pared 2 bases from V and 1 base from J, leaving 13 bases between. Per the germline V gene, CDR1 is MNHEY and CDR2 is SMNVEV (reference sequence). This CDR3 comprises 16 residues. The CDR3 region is CASSLEGRGGTDTQYF. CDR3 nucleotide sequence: TGTGCCAGCAGTTTAGAGGGAAGGGGCGGCACAGATACGCAGTATTTT.

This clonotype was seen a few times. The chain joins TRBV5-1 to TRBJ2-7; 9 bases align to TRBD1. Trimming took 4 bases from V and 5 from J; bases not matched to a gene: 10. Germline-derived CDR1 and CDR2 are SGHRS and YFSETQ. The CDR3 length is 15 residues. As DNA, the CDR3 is TGCGCCAGCAGCCCAGGGACAGGGATTAGAGACGAGCAGTACTTC. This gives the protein CASSPGTGIRDEQYF. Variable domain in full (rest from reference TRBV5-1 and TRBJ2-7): KAGVTQTPRYLIKTRGQQVTLSCSPISGHRSVSWYQQTPGQGLQFLFEYFSETQRNKGNFPGRFSGRQFSNSRSEMNVSTLELGDSALYLCASSPGTGIRDEQYFGPGTRLTVT.